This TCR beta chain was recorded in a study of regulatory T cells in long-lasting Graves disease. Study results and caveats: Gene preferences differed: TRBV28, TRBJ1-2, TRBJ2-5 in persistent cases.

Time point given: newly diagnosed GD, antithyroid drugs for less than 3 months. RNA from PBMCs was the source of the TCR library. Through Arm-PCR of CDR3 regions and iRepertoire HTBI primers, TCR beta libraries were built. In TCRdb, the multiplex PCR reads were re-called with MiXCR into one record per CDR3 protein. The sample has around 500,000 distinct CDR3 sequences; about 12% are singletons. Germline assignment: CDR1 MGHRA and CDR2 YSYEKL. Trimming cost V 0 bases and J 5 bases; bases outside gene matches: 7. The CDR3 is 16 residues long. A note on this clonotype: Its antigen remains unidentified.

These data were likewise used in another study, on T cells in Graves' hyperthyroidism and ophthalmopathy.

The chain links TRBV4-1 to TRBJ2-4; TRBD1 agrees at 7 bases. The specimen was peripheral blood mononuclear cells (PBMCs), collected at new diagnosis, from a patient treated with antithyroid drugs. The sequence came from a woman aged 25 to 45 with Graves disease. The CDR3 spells CASSQEGGTTENIQYF. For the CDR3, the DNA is TGCGCCAGCAGCCAAGAAGGGGGCACGACCGAAAACATTCAGTACTTC.